The 10 T cell receptor beta chains in this list originate from one sample, sequenced in a study of cytomegalovirus exposure and HLA in healthy donors. Profiled with immunoSEQ multiplex PCR; TCRdb holds only in-frame clones, not every one. The table includes tens of thousands of clones, roughly 90% detected once. The sequenced material came from PBMCs. Source of these receptors: a woman under 30 in good health and CMV-seronegative.

The V gene is TRBV5-4, the J gene TRBJ2-7; a weak D match, TRBD1 (6 bases). CDR1 is SGHNT and CDR2 is YYREEE in the germline V gene (reference sequence). This CDR3 is built from 13 residues. V lost 6 bases, J lost 5 bases, and 15 bases lay in between. CDR3 sequence: CASIGTRNDEQYF. The CDR3 nucleotides are TGTGCCAGCATCGGGACAAGAAACGACGAGCAGTACTTC.

CDR3 residues: CASSPAGTGSQEQFF. The CDR3 DNA follows: TGTGCCAGCAGCCCTGCCGGGACAGGGAGCCAAGAGCAGTTCTTC. The gene calls are TRBV4-2 and TRBJ2-1, with TRBD1 matching 9 bases. Germline assignment: CDR1 LGHNA and CDR2 YNFKEQ. Trimming at V came to 4 bases and at J to 10 bases, leaving 11 bases not matched to a gene. The CDR3 spans 15 residues.

In this sample, this clone turned up once. The chain recombines TRBV10-2 with TRBJ1-2, with D unresolved. CDR1 WSHSY and CDR2 SAAADI come from the germline V gene. The CDR3 length is 16 residues. V was shortened by 4 bases and J by 2 bases, with 17 bases between the two germline ends. The CDR3 sequence is CASSGALATLNYGYTF. The CDR3 region has the DNA TGCGCCAGCAGTGGGGCCCTTGCGACATTAAACTATGGCTACACCTTC.

The chain is built from TRBV5-4 and TRBJ2-5; TRBD1 matches at 9 bases. There are 14 residues in the CDR3. V was clipped by 2 bases and J by 5 bases; unmatched bases: 4. Germline values: CDR1 SGHNT, CDR2 YYREEE (reference sequence). The CDR3 spells CASSLTGGAETQYF. For the CDR3, the DNA is TGTGCCAGCAGCTTAACAGGGGGCGCGGAGACCCAGTACTTC.

This clone came up a few times. The CDR3 DNA reads TGTGCCAGTAGTCCTTTCTCTGTGGGCGCCCCTGAAGCTTTCTTT. Translation: CASSPFSVGAPEAFF. The gene calls are TRBV19 and TRBJ1-1; D gene uncertain. CDR1 LNHDA and CDR2 SQIVND come from the germline V gene (reference sequence). V lost 5 bases and J 6 bases, leaving 19 bases between the germline ends. This CDR3 has 15 residues. The full variable domain, in which reference TRBV19 and TRBJ1-1 provide the parts outside the CDR3, is DGGITQSPKYLFRKEGQNVTLSCEQNLNHDAMYWYRQDPGQGLRLIYYSQIVNDFQKGDIAEGYSVSREKKESFPLTVTSAQKNPTAFYLCASSPFSVGAPEAFFGQGTRLTVV.

The chain's CDR3 is CSVYGQNYNEQFF. The CDR3 coding sequence is TGCAGCGTCTATGGACAGAACTACAATGAGCAGTTCTTC. This chain links TRBV29-1 with TRBJ2-1; tentatively, D is TRBD1 (6 bases). V gave up 6 bases and J gave up 3 bases, with 12 bases separating them. There are 13 residues in the CDR3. Germline V CDR1 and CDR2: SQVTM, ANQGSEA.

This sequence joins TRBV7-9 and TRBJ2-2; D is unresolved. This CDR3 is 13 amino acids long. Germline values: CDR1 SEHNR, CDR2 FQNEAQ (reference sequence). Trimming pared 4 bases from V and 3 bases from J, leaving 6 bases between. CDR3: CASSSMYTGELFF. The CDR3 nucleotides are TGTGCCAGCAGCTCCATGTACACCGGGGAGCTGTTTTTT.

The chain couples TRBV6-1 to TRBJ1-2; TRBD1 agrees at 7 bases. Germline loops: CDR1 MNHNS, CDR2 SASEGT. The CDR3 totals 16 residues. The junction had 10 bases not matched to a gene; V was cut back by 2 bases and J by 4 bases. The CDR3 region is CASSERLGQARYGYTF. CDR3 sequence (DNA): TGTGCCAGCAGTGAAAGGCTTGGACAGGCCCGCTATGGCTACACCTTC.

This clone was recorded once. This chain uses TRBV6-4 with TRBJ2-3; 8 bases map to TRBD2. The CDR3 spans 14 residues. V was clipped by 4 bases and J by 6 bases; unmatched bases: 6. Germline CDR1 and CDR2: MRHNA and SNTAGT. In DNA, the CDR3 is TGTGCCAGCAGTGCGGGGGGGAGTAAGGATACGCAGTATTTT. Encoded protein: CASSAGGSKDTQYF.

The chain carries TRBV29-1 and TRBJ1-1; 7 bases agree with TRBD1. Trimming took 0 bases from V and 6 from J; bases not matched to a gene: 1. The CDR3 sequence is 12 residues long. Germline CDR1 and CDR2: SQVTM and ANQGSEA. The CDR3 loop reads CSVEETGPEAFF. The CDR3 coding sequence is TGCAGCGTTGAAGAGACAGGGCCTGAAGCTTTCTTT.